This TCR beta chain was obtained from a study of blood T cells in healthy people across ages. The CDR3 runs to 13 residues. Trimming cost V 0 bases and J 7 bases, with 7 bases left between them. Germline-derived CDR1 and CDR2 are SGHTA and FQGNSA. Alongside a J-beta primer mix, a sample-barcoded 5' primer served in a second PCR lasting about 6 to 11 cycles. Sequencing recovered at least 2.5 million CDR3-containing paired-end reads from each sample. In TCRdb, the 5' RACE reads were re-called with MiXCR into one record per CDR3 protein. The table lists around 620,000 distinct CDR3 sequences, roughly 28% of them singletons.

This TCR derives from an older woman in good health. The sample consisted of blood. The chain recombines TRBV7-2 with TRBJ1-5; D uncertain. The CDR3 sequence is CASSLAERQPQHF. The CDR3 DNA reads TGTGCCAGCAGCTTAGCGGAGCGCCAGCCCCAGCATTTT. The complete variable domain, with remaining parts taken from reference TRBV7-2 and TRBJ1-5, reads GAGVSQSPSNKVTEKGKDVELRCDPISGHTALYWYRQSLGQGLEFLIYFQGNSAPDKSGLPSDRFSAERTGGSVSTLTIQRTQQEDSAVYLCASSLAERQPQHFGDGTRLSIL.